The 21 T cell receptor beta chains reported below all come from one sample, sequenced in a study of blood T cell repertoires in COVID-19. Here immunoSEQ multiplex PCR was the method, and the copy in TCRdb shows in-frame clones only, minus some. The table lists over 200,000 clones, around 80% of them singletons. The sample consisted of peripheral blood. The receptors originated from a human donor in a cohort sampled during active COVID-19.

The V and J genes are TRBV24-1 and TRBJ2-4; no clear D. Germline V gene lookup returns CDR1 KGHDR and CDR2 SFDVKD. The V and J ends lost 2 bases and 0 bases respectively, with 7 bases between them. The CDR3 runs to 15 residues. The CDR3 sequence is CATSDSVRAKNIQYF. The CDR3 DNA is TGTGCCACCAGTGATTCGGTCCGAGCCAAAAACATTCAGTACTTC.

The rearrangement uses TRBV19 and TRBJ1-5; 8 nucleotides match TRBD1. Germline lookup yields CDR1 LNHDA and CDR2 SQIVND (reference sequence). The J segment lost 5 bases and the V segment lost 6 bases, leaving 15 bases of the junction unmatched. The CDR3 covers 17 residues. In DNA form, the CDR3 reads TGTGCCAGTAGAACCAACAGGGGGATTAGTACTGATCAGCCCCAGCATTTT. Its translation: CASRTNRGISTDQPQHF. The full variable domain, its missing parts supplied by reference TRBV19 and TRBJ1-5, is DGGITQSPKYLFRKEGQNVTLSCEQNLNHDAMYWYRQDPGQGLRLIYYSQIVNDFQKGDIAEGYSVSREKKESFPLTVTSAQKNPTAFYLCASRTNRGISTDQPQHFGDGTRLSIL.

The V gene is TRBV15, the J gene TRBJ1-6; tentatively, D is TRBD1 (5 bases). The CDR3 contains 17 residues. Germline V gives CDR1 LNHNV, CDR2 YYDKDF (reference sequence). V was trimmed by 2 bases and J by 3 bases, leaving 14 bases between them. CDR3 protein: CATSRPLGGYYNSPLHF. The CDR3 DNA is TGTGCCACCAGCAGACCTTTGGGGGGATACTATAATTCACCCCTCCACTTT.

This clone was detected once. CDR3 coding DNA: TGTGCCAGCAGTGGATTAGCGGGAGGTTCCTACAATGAGCAGTTCTTC. Translated, it gives CASSGLAGGSYNEQFF. The V gene is TRBV6-1, the J gene TRBJ2-1; 10 positions agree with TRBD2. Germline CDR1 reads MNHNS; CDR2 reads SASEGT. This CDR3 region has 16 residues. The J segment lost 1 base and the V segment lost 4 bases, leaving 4 bases of the junction unmatched.

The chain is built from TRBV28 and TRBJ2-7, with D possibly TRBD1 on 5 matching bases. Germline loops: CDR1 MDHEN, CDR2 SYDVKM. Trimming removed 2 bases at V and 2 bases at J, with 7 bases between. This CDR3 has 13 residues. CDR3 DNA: TGTGCCAGCAGTTTAAGACAGCCCTACGAGCAGTACTTC. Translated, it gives CASSLRQPYEQYF.

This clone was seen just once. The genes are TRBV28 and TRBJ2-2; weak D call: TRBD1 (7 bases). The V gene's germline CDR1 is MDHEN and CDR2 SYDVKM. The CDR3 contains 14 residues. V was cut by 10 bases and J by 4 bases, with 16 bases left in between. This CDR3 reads CATRQGLPTGELFF. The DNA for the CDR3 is TGTGCCACACGACAGGGACTGCCCACCGGGGAGCTGTTTTTT.

CDR3 DNA sequence: TGTGCCAGCTCACCGAGACAGGGTCCAACTAATGAAAAACTGTTTTTT. It yields the protein CASSPRQGPTNEKLFF. The V gene is TRBV18, the J gene TRBJ1-4; 7 bases are a match to TRBD1. The germline V gene encodes CDR1 KGHSH and CDR2 LQKENI. CDR3 length: 16 amino acids. V was clipped by 3 bases and J by 0 bases; unmatched bases: 4.

The CDR3 coding sequence is TGTGCCAGCAGTTTGCGGGGATTCGGCTACACCTTC. Amino acids: CASSLRGFGYTF. The V gene is TRBV28, the J gene TRBJ1-2; unclear D gene. The CDR3 consists of 12 residues. The V end was cut by 3 bases, the J end by 8 bases, with 10 bases between. CDR1 and CDR2 from the germline V gene are MDHEN and SYDVKM.

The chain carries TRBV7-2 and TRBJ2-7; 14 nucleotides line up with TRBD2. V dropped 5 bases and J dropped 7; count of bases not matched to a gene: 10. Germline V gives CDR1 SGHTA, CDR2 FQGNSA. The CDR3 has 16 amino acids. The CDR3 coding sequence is TGTGCCAGCAGCATCCGGACTAGCGGGAGGACAAGGGAGCAGTACTTC. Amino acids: CASSIRTSGRTREQYF.

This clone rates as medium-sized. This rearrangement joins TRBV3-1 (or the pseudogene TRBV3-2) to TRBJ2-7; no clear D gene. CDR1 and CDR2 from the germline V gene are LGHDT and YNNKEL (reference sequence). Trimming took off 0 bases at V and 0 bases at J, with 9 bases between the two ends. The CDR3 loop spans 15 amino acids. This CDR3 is CASSQDVTRSYEQYF. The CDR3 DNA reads TGTGCCAGCAGCCAAGACGTGACACGCTCCTACGAGCAGTACTTC.

The CDR3 reads CASSPLAGDLSEQYF. The CDR3 nucleotides are TGTGCCAGCTCACCTCTAGCGGGAGACTTAAGTGAGCAGTACTTC. The chain carries TRBV18 and TRBJ2-7, with 10 nucleotides matching TRBD2. From germline, CDR1 is KGHSH and CDR2 LQKENI. The CDR3 consists of 15 residues. V trimming: 3 bases; J trimming: 7 bases; junction bases outside the gene matches: 9.

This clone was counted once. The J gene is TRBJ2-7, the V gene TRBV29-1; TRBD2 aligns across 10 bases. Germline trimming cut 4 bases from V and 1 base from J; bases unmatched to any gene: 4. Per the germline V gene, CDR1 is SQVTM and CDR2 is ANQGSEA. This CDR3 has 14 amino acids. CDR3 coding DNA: TGCAGCGTTGGACCGGGACTAGCGTCCTACGAGCAGTACTTC. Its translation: CSVGPGLASYEQYF.

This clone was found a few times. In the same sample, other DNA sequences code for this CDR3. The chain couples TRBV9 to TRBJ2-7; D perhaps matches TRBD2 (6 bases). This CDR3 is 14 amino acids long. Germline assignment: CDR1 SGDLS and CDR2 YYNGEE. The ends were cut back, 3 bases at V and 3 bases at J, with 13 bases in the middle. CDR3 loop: CASSADGGFYEQYF. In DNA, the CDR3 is TGTGCCAGCAGCGCGGACGGAGGGTTCTACGAGCAGTACTTC.

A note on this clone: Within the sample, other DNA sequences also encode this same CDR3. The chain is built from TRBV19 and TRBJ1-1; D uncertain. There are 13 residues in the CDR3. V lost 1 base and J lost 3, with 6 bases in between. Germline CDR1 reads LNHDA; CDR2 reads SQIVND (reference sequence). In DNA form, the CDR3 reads TGTGCCAGTAGTATAGGCGGGTACACTGAAGCTTTCTTT. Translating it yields CASSIGGYTEAFF. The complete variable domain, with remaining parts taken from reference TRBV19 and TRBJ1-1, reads DGGITQSPKYLFRKEGQNVTLSCEQNLNHDAMYWYRQDPGQGLRLIYYSQIVNDFQKGDIAEGYSVSREKKESFPLTVTSAQKNPTAFYLCASSIGGYTEAFFGQGTRLTVV.

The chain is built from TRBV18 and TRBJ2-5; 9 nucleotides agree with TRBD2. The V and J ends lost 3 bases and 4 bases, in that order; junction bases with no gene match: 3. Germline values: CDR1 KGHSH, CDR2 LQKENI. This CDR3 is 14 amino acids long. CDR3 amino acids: CASSPGGRGETQYF. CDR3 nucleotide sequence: TGTGCCAGCTCACCCGGCGGGAGGGGAGAGACCCAGTACTTC. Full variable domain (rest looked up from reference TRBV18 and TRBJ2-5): NAGVMQNPRHLVRRRGQEARLRCSPMKGHSHVYWYRQLPEEGLKFMVYLQKENIIDESGMPKERFSAEFPKEGPSILRIQQVVRGDSAAYFCASSPGGRGETQYFGPGTRLLVL.

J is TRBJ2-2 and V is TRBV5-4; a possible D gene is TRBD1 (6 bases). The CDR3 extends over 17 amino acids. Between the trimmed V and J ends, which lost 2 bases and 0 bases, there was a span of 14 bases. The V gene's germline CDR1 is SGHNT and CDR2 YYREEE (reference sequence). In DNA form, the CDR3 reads TGTGCCAGCAGCTTCCCACCGGGACAAACGAACACCGGGGAGCTGTTTTTT. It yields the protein CASSFPPGQTNTGELFF.

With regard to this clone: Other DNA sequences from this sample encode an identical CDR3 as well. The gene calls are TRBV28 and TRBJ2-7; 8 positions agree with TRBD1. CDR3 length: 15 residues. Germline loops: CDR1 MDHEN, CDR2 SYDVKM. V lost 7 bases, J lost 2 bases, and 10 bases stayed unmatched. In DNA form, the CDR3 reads TGTGCCAGCACCCCCCCCGGACAGGGTACCTACGAGCAGTACTTC. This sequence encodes CASTPPGQGTYEQYF.

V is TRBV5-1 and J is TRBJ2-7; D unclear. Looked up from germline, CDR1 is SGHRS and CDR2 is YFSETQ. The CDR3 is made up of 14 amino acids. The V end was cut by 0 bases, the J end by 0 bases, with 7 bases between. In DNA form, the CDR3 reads TGCGCCAGCAGCTTGGAGCCGAACTCCTACGAGCAGTACTTC. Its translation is CASSLEPNSYEQYF.

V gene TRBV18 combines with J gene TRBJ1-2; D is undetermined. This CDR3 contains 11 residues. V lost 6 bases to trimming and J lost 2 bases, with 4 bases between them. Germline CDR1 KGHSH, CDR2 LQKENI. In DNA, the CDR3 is TGTGCCAGCTCGTCAAACTATGGCTACACCTTC. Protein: CASSSNYGYTF.

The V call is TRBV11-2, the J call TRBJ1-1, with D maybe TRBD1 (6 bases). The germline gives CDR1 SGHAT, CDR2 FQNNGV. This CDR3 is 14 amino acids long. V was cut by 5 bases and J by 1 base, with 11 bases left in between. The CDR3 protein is CASSPPGQNTEAFF. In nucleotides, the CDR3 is TGTGCCAGCAGCCCGCCGGGACAGAACACTGAAGCTTTCTTT.

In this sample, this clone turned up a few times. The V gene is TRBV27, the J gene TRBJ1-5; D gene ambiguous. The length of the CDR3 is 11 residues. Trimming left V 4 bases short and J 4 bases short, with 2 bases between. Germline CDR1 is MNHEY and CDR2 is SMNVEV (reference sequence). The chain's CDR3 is CASSSNQPQHF. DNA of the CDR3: TGTGCCAGCAGTTCTAATCAGCCCCAGCATTTT.